This T cell receptor beta chain was sequenced in a study of cytomegalovirus exposure and HLA in healthy donors. Researchers ran the PCR with 60 Vbeta and 13 Jbeta primers. The table came from immunoSEQ multiplex PCR; TCRdb's copy has only in-frame clones and leaves some out. Here the sample spans about 140,000 clones, 70% to 90% being singletons. Study-level results: Three chains linked to CMV were shown in vitro to be specific for CMV antigens.

In regard to this clone: Its antigen is currently unknown.

Trimming cost V 3 bases and J 8 bases, with 16 bases left between them. Per the germline V gene, CDR1 is SNHLY and CDR2 is FYNNEI. The CDR3 consists of 15 residues. The J gene is TRBJ1-4, the V gene TRBV2, with D perhaps TRBD1 (6 bases). Material: PBMCs. The clonotype originates from a man aged 50 to 59 in good health and CMV-seronegative. The CDR3 here is CASSESEGVWEKLFF. The CDR3 DNA sequence: TGTGCCAGCAGTGAGAGTGAGGGGGTCTGGGAAAAACTGTTTTTT.